The 13 T cell receptor beta chains listed next were all sequenced from one sample in a study of T-cell memory formation after mild COVID-19. Via MiXCR, TCRdb re-called the 5' RACE reads, giving one row per CDR3 protein. The sample includes 350,000 to 400,000 distinct CDR3 sequences, over 20% of them seen just once. The material sequenced was PBMCs or a T cell subset sorted from them (not recorded which). Receptors were obtained from an adult woman who had mild COVID-19 (a few samples of this study predate the infection). Cell type and time point are not known.

There are a few counts of this clonotype. The chain joins TRBV30 to TRBJ2-1; possible D gene TRBD1, 6 bases. Trimming removed 8 bases from V and 6 bases from J, with 17 bases in between. Germline V lookup: CDR1 GTSNPN, CDR2 SVGIG (reference sequence). The CDR3 extends over 13 amino acids. The CDR3 is CAGDEGVGNEQFF. The CDR3 coding sequence is TGTGCCGGAGACGAGGGGGTGGGCAATGAGCAGTTCTTC. Based on the CDR3 plus reference TRBV30 and TRBJ2-1, the full variable domain is SQTIHQWPATLVQPVGSPLSLECTVEGTSNPNLYWYRQAAGRGLQLLFYSVGIGQISSEVPQNLSASRPQDRQFILSSKKLLLSDSGFYLCAGDEGVGNEQFFGPGTRLTVL.

This clonotype has only a few counts. V usage is TRBV7-6 and J usage is TRBJ2-7; 9 positions match TRBD1. The ends lost 4 bases at V and 6 bases at J; junction bases unmatched: 10. The CDR3 is 15 amino acids. From germline, CDR1 is SGHVS and CDR2 FNYEAQ. The CDR3 DNA sequence: TGTGCCAGCAGCTCAACAGGGGGCCCTCAGTCCGAGCAGTACTTC. Encoded protein: CASSSTGGPQSEQYF. The complete variable domain, with remaining parts taken from reference TRBV7-6 and TRBJ2-7, reads GAGVSQSPRYKVTKRGQDVALRCDPISGHVSLYWYRQALGQGPEFLTYFNYEAQQDKSGLPNDRFSAERPEGSISTLTIQRTEQRDSAMYRCASSSTGGPQSEQYFGPGTRLTVT.

This chain joins TRBV6-2 or TRBV6-3 and TRBJ2-3; 11 bases agree with TRBD2. The germline V gene encodes CDR1 MNHEY and CDR2 SVGEGT. V shed 6 bases, J shed 5 bases, and the junction held 4 bases outside the gene matches. The CDR3 spans 14 residues. The CDR3 protein is CASSGGTSGDTQYF. The CDR3 nucleotides are TGTGCCAGCAGCGGCGGGACTAGCGGAGATACGCAGTATTTT.

This clonotype was seen more than once but under ten times. Here the CDR3 DNA reads TGTGCCAGCAGCCGGGGACAGGGGCCTCAAGAGACCCAGTACTTC. Its protein is CASSRGQGPQETQYF. This chain links TRBV7-9 with TRBJ2-5; 10 bases are a match to TRBD1. The CDR3 is 15 residues long. The V gene end was trimmed by 5 bases and the J gene end by 2 bases; junction bases not matched to a gene: 5. Germline V gene lookup returns CDR1 SEHNR and CDR2 FQNEAQ (reference sequence).

This clonotype was seen only a few times. This sequence joins TRBV27 and TRBJ2-3; 13 nucleotides agree with TRBD2. The V and J ends lost 3 bases and 2 bases, in that order; junction bases with no gene match: 5. Germline V gives CDR1 MNHEY, CDR2 SMNVEV (reference sequence). The CDR3 has 17 amino acids. DNA of the CDR3: TGTGCCAGCAGTTTCTTGACTAGCGGGGGGTCCACAGATACGCAGTATTTT. Translating gives CASSFLTSGGSTDTQYF.

The V and J genes are TRBV10-3 and TRBJ2-1; 9 bases are a match to TRBD1. The V segment lost 7 bases and the J segment 2 bases; nucleotides outside the gene matches: 3. The CDR3 is 14 residues long. The germline CDR1 and CDR2 sequences are ENHRY and SYGVKD. CDR3 nucleotide sequence: TGTGCCATCATGGGACAGGGACCCTACAATGAGCAGTTCTTC. Translating it yields CAIMGQGPYNEQFF.

V gene TRBV6-1 combines with J gene TRBJ1-2, with TRBD1 identical over 9 bases. Germline values: CDR1 MNHNS, CDR2 SASEGT. Losses at the gene ends were 7 bases for V and 5 bases for J; bases not matched to a gene: 11. CDR3 size: 15 residues. The CDR3 reads CASNGAQGAGYGYTF. CDR3 nucleotides: TGTGCCAGCAACGGAGCACAGGGGGCGGGATATGGCTACACCTTC.

The V call is TRBV20-1, the J call TRBJ2-3; D call uncertain. This CDR3 comprises 14 residues. Germline CDR1 is DFQATT and CDR2 is SNEGSKA (reference sequence). The V gene lost 5 bases and the J gene lost 0 bases, with 12 bases spanning the gap. The CDR3 DNA follows: TGCAGTGCTTCGAGCAGCGATAGCACAGATACGCAGTATTTT. It specifies CSASSSDSTDTQYF.

There are many counts of this clonotype. This chain joins TRBV12-3 or TRBV12-4 and TRBJ2-7; D not resolved. V was trimmed by 8 bases and J by 1 base, leaving 12 bases between them. The CDR3 length is 13 residues. CDR3 protein: CASRSGASYEQYF. CDR3 sequence (DNA): TGTGCCAGCCGTAGTGGAGCGTCCTACGAGCAGTACTTC.

V gene TRBV7-2 combines with J gene TRBJ1-6; TRBD1 matches at 8 bases. Germline V gene data show CDR1 as SGHTA and CDR2 as FQGNSA. The CDR3 totals 16 residues. The V segment lost 5 bases and the J segment 7 bases; nucleotides outside the gene matches: 10. CDR3 in DNA: TGTGCCAGCAGCCTCCGCCCAGGGGGCCCAAATTCACCCCTCCACTTT. Translated: CASSLRPGGPNSPLHF. Complete variable domain (other parts from reference TRBV7-2 and TRBJ1-6): GAGVSQSPSNKVTEKGKDVELRCDPISGHTALYWYRQSLGQGLEFLIYFQGNSAPDKSGLPSDRFSAERTGGSVSTLTIQRTQQEDSAVYLCASSLRPGGPNSPLHFGNGTRLTVT.

The chain joins TRBV5-6 to TRBJ2-3; 8 nucleotides align to TRBD2. The CDR3 is made up of 15 amino acids. The ends lost 1 base at V and 2 bases at J; junction bases unmatched: 3. CDR1 is SGHDT, CDR2 YYEEEE, per germline. Here the CDR3 DNA reads TGTGCCAGCAGCTTGCTGCGGGGGGCCACAGATACGCAGTATTTT. This gives the protein CASSLLRGATDTQYF.

This clonotype was found many times. The chain recombines TRBV5-1 with TRBJ2-1; D uncertain. The CDR3 is 14 residues long. The germline gives CDR1 SGHRS, CDR2 YFSETQ. The V gene lost 0 bases and the J gene lost 8 bases, with 12 bases spanning the gap. CDR3 region: CASSLGQFNDEQFF. CDR3 nucleotide sequence: TGCGCCAGCAGCTTGGGGCAGTTTAACGATGAGCAGTTCTTC. Full variable domain (outside the CDR3, taken from reference TRBV5-1 and TRBJ2-1): KAGVTQTPRYLIKTRGQQVTLSCSPISGHRSVSWYQQTPGQGLQFLFEYFSETQRNKGNFPGRFSGRQFSNSRSEMNVSTLELGDSALYLCASSLGQFNDEQFFGPGTRLTVL.

The chain joins TRBV12-3 or TRBV12-4 to TRBJ1-6; no reliable D call. The CDR3 has 14 amino acids. V was shortened by 5 bases and J by 7 bases, with 12 bases between the two germline ends. The CDR3 is CASSLWAVNSPLHF. In DNA form, the CDR3 reads TGTGCCAGCAGTCTTTGGGCCGTCAATTCACCCCTCCACTTT.